This T cell receptor beta chain comes out of a study of T cell clusters in autoimmune cytopenias. Germline V CDR1 and CDR2: SQVTM, ANQGSEA. This CDR3 has 14 residues. TRB was amplified by touch-down multiplex PCR, primer pools A and B combined. For each CDR3 protein, TCRdb gives one entry from its re-call of the multiplex PCR reads, without DNA. Here the sample table reports approximately 1,800 distinct CDR3 sequences. Tens of thousands of genome equivalents of blood DNA were amplified for TRB. Frequency places this clonotype as medium-sized. Sequenced material: peripheral blood. This TCR was recovered from a human donor with an autoimmune cytopenia, with autoimmune hepatitis or in good health (not recorded which). The rearrangement uses TRBV29-1 and TRBJ2-2; with no DNA, the TCRdb D assignment of TRBD1 cannot be verified. This CDR3 reads CSASGTYDTGELFF.